The rows below give T cell receptor beta chains drawn from one sample of a study of neoadjuvant nivolumab and ipilimumab in lung cancer. Sequencing was performed with immunoSEQ multiplex PCR; in TCRdb, only in-frame clones are kept and a portion is missing. Here the sample spans 24,000 or so clones, approximately 80% being singletons. The material was peripheral blood, obtained before neoadjuvant nivolumab, alone or with ipilimumab. These TCRs come from an adult with non-small cell lung cancer. The CDR3 runs from the conserved cysteine through the conserved F or W. D genes are given only for firm matches. Clone sizes are given selectively: once, few, many, or a class where the clone is expanded.

V gene	D gene	J gene	clone size	CDR3 protein	CDR3 DNA
TRBV13	.	TRBJ2-6	.	CASSLRRALVTNVLTF	TGTGCCAGCAGCTTACGGAGGGCCCTTGTGACCAACGTCCTGACTTTC
TRBV2	TRBD1	TRBJ1-1	.	CASKAGTGMNTEAFF	TGTGCCAGCAAAGCCGGGACAGGGATGAACACTGAAGCTTTCTTT
TRBV11-3	.	TRBJ2-7	.	CASSFGPDYEQYF	TGTGCCAGCAGCTTCGGGCCAGACTACGAGCAGTACTTC
TRBV6-5	.	TRBJ1-1	.	CASSTRGNTEAFF	TGTGCCAGCAGTACCCGGGGAAACACTGAAGCTTTCTTT
TRBV7-9	.	TRBJ2-7	few	CASAGRSYEQYF	TGTGCCAGCGCCGGACGGTCCTACGAGCAGTACTTC
TRBV5-6	TRBD2	TRBJ2-3	once	CASSFRAGGADTQYF	TGTGCCAGCAGCTTTAGGGCGGGGGGCGCAGATACGCAGTATTTT
TRBV5-6	.	TRBJ1-1	few	CASSFQSHSWTAEAFF	TGTGCCAGCAGCTTTCAATCCCACTCGTGGACAGCTGAAGCTTTCTTT
TRBV9	TRBD1	TRBJ1-1	.	CASSPSGGGGTEAFF	TGTGCCAGCAGCCCCAGTGGAGGGGGCGGCACTGAAGCTTTCTTT
TRBV29-1	.	TRBJ1-1	few	CSALREFSEAFF	TGCAGCGCCCTACGTGAATTCTCTGAAGCTTTCTTT
TRBV7-8	.	TRBJ1-5	.	CASSLRGLNQPQHF	TGTGCCAGCAGCCTCAGGGGCCTAAATCAGCCCCAGCATTTT
TRBV9	TRBD1	TRBJ1-5	.	CASSKQGDSNQPQHF	TGTGCCAGCAGCAAACAGGGGGATAGCAATCAGCCCCAGCATTTT
TRBV2	TRBD1	TRBJ2-4	few	CASSEGTGLNIQYF	TGTGCCAGCAGCGAAGGGACAGGGCTAAACATTCAGTACTTC
TRBV11-3	.	TRBJ2-1	.	CASSDLRYNNEQFF	TGTGCCAGCAGCGATCTGAGGTACAACAATGAGCAGTTCTTC
TRBV5-1	TRBD2	TRBJ2-1	.	CASSLTSGGLSSYNEQFF	TGCGCCAGCAGCTTGACTAGCGGGGGCTTGAGCTCCTACAATGAGCAGTTCTTC
TRBV11-2	.	TRBJ2-1	once	CASSLVGLIYNEQFF	TGTGCCAGCAGCTTAGTGGGGCTGATATACAATGAGCAGTTCTTC
TRBV10-3	TRBD1	TRBJ1-1	.	CAIREQGARDTEAFF	TGTGCCATCCGCGAACAGGGGGCGCGGGACACTGAAGCTTTCTTT
TRBV7-6	TRBD1	TRBJ1-6	few	CASSLSGGSGSPLHF	TGTGCCAGCAGCCTTTCAGGGGGCAGCGGTTCACCCCTCCACTTT
TRBV7-2	.	TRBJ1-1	.	CASSLEPRLNTEAFF	TGTGCCAGCAGCTTAGAACCCCGGCTGAATACTGAAGCTTTCTTT
TRBV5-4	.	TRBJ2-7	.	CASSLEVGGSYEQYF	TGTGCCAGCAGCTTGGAGGTAGGAGGGTCCTACGAGCAGTACTTC
TRBV18	TRBD1	TRBJ1-2	.	CASSPFGEGGEHGYTF	TGTGCCAGCTCACCATTCGGGGAAGGGGGCGAACATGGCTACACCTTC
TRBV11-2	.	TRBJ1-6	.	CASSLVGNSPLHF	TGTGCCAGCAGCTTAGTAGGGAATTCACCCCTCCACTTT
TRBV11-2	.	TRBJ2-6	once	CASSPTGILSGANVLTF	TGTGCCAGCAGCCCCACGGGGATTCTCTCTGGGGCCAACGTCCTGACTTTC
TRBV7-9	.	TRBJ1-2	once	CASSLDRGIVGDPNYGYTF	TGTGCCAGCAGCTTAGATCGAGGGATTGTGGGGGATCCTAACTATGGCTACACCTTC
TRBV10-3	.	TRBJ1-5	.	CAISPDWSNQPQHF	TGTGCCATCAGCCCAGACTGGTCAAATCAGCCCCAGCATTTT
TRBV5-1	TRBD1	TRBJ1-1	.	CASSTRDRVNTEAFF	TGCGCCAGCAGCACCCGGGACAGGGTAAACACTGAAGCTTTCTTT
TRBV2	.	TRBJ2-7	.	CASSEGFYEQYF	TGTGCCAGCAGTGAAGGGTTCTACGAGCAGTACTTC
TRBV6-5	.	TRBJ2-7	.	CASSYAGARQYF	TGTGCCAGCAGTTACGCAGGGGCAAGGCAGTACTTC
TRBV6-5	.	TRBJ1-2	few	CASSPQPAYGYTF	TGTGCCAGCAGCCCTCAGCCTGCGTATGGCTACACCTTC
TRBV2	TRBD2	TRBJ2-5	few	CATGTSRWTQYF	TGTGCCACCGGGACTAGCAGGTGGACCCAGTACTTC
TRBV27	TRBD1	TRBJ2-7	.	CASSSRTGAGEQYF	TGTGCCAGCAGTTCCCGAACAGGGGCCGGCGAGCAGTACTTC
TRBV10-3	TRBD2	TRBJ2-7	.	CAIGAGGYEQYF	TGTGCCATCGGGGCGGGGGGATACGAGCAGTACTTC
TRBV5-1	TRBD1	TRBJ2-1	few	CASRTTGTYNEQFF	TGCGCCAGCAGAACGACAGGGACCTACAATGAGCAGTTCTTC
TRBV4-3	.	TRBJ2-3	.	CASSQEGRGWDTQYF	TGCGCCAGCAGCCAAGAGGGCAGGGGCTGGGATACGCAGTATTTT
TRBV4-2	.	TRBJ1-2	.	CASSQETGGYTF	TGTGCCAGCAGCCAAGAGACAGGCGGCTACACCTTC
TRBV5-1	.	TRBJ2-2	.	CASSAGTTVPTGELFF	TGCGCCAGCAGCGCCGGAACAACCGTTCCTACCGGGGAGCTGTTTTTT
TRBV5-1	TRBD1	TRBJ2-3	.	CASSGRDRIPTDTQYF	TGCGCCAGCAGCGGCCGGGACAGGATACCCACAGATACGCAGTATTTT
TRBV10-3	TRBD1	TRBJ1-2	.	CAIGTGADFYGYTF	TGTGCCATCGGGACAGGGGCAGATTTCTATGGCTACACCTTC
TRBV6-1	.	TRBJ1-2	.	CASSELRDGYTF	TGTGCCAGCAGTGAACTGCGAGATGGCTACACCTTC
TRBV19	.	TRBJ1-4	.	CASSATATNEKLFF	TGTGCCAGTAGTGCGACCGCAACTAATGAAAAACTGTTTTTT
TRBV7-6	.	TRBJ2-7	.	CVSSRLGGGGSSYEQYF	TGTGTCAGCAGCCGCTTAGGAGGTGGGGGAAGCTCCTACGAGCAGTACTTC
TRBV29-1	TRBD1	TRBJ1-2	.	CSVVGTGGIANYGYTF	TGCAGCGTTGTCGGGACAGGGGGCATCGCTAACTATGGCTACACCTTC
TRBV11-2	.	TRBJ2-5	.	CASSLVGVSETQYF	TGTGCCAGCAGCTTAGTAGGGGTCAGTGAGACCCAGTACTTC
TRBV13	.	TRBJ1-2	.	CASSLRGSGYTF	TGTGCCAGCAGCTTACGGGGGAGTGGCTACACCTTC
TRBV6-5	TRBD1	TRBJ1-4	.	CASRRGRNEKLFF	TGTGCCAGCAGAAGGGGGCGCAACGAAAAACTGTTTTTT
TRBV6-5	.	TRBJ1-2	.	CASSFRTVFGNYGYTF	TGTGCCAGCAGTTTTCGGACAGTATTCGGCAACTATGGCTACACCTTC